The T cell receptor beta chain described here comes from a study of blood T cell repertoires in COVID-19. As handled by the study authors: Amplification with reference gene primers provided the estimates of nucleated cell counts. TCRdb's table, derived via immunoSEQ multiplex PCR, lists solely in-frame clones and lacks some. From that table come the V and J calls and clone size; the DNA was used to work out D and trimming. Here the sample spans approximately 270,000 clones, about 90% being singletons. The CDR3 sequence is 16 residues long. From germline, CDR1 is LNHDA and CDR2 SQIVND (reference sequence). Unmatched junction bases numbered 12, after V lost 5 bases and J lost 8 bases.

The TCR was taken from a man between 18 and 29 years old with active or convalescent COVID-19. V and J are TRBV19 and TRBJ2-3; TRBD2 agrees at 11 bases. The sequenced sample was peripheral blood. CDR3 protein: CASSSLAGGAFGTQYF. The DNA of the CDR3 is TGTGCCAGTAGTTCGCTAGCGGGAGGCGCTTTCGGTACGCAGTATTTT.